Listed here is a single TCR beta chain. This clonotype has a handful of counts. Its antigen is not yet known. No quality values exist for individual bases; no much larger clone is one base distant. This specimen belongs to a study of T cells in Graves' hyperthyroidism and ophthalmopathy (dated by TCRdb to between 2018 and 2021). About the full investigation: Peripheral blood samples were taken at initial diagnosis, before any treatment was given. Prospective prediction of ophthalmopathy was tested in an independent validation cohort of under 20 hyperthyroidism patients and around 16 patients who later progressed to ophthalmopathy. Following sampling, methimazole starting at 30 mg daily was given to hyperthyroidism patients, and high-dose intravenous methylprednisolone was given to ophthalmopathy patients. According to the paper, TCR Vbeta CDR3 sequencing was carried out on 120 to 150 peripheral blood samples, which came from approximately 41 ophthalmopathy, fewer than 80 hyperthyroidism and roughly 17 progressor patients. In addition, the study compared T-cell repertoires in thyroid tissue and in blood from about 6 Graves' hyperthyroidism patients. For training and testing, the 100 patients in the discovery cohort were randomly divided in a 7:3 ratio. To identify distinguishing TCR V-J signatures, a discovery cohort of about 100 patients was used, comprising 43 with Graves' ophthalmopathy and approximately 57 with stable Graves' hyperthyroidism. Results the study describes overall, beyond this receptor: Ophthalmopathy was separated from stable hyperthyroidism by a 13 V-J signature model, with over 85% sensitivity and roughly 84% specificity obtained in cross-validation and 80%/75% obtained in testing. In validation, the model predicted progression to ophthalmopathy with around 71% sensitivity and over 72% specificity, a median of approximately 6.7 months before onset. Sample size was not statistically predetermined, and blinding of investigators to group allocation was not performed. Most expanded thyroid clonotypes (frequency above 0.001) were also detected in blood, a finding suggesting that blood repertoires may reflect thyroid immune responses.

In the ophthalmopathy patients, disease was moderately to severely active, with a Clinical Activity Score of 3 or more, a NOSPECS grade of 4 or more, and a duration of less than 3 months. Exclusion was applied to patients with uncontrolled infections, other autoimmune diseases, pregnancy or lactation. Diagnoses were established on the basis of clinical symptoms, serum thyroxine and TRAb, thyroid ultrasound, and orbital computed tomography. PBMCs were separated from about 10 ml of fresh peripheral blood using Ficoll-Paque density gradient centrifugation. Total RNA was extracted with Trizol reagent, and quality was checked on an Agilent 2100 Bioanalyzer. The TCR beta CDR3 regions were amplified from the RNA transcripts. For the first round of RT-PCR on the TCR CDR3, the HTBI primer set was used together with the Qiagen OneStep RT-PCR kit. Libraries were constructed in a second round of multiplex PCR, after which size selection and purification were carried out. Libraries were sequenced paired-end with 100 bp reads on an Illumina HiSeq2000. The original pipeline was this. Raw data were processed with SOAPnuke, discarding reads with adapters, uncalled bases, mean Phred below 15, or no exact constant-primer or identifier match. COPE v1.2.5 was used to merge the high-quality paired reads, and each unique nucleotide sequence was defined as a clonotype. MiTCR v1.1 was used to align the clonotypes against IMGT TRBV, TRBD and TRBJ reference segments. The analysis included only V-J combinations with a frequency above 0.0001, which together covered about 99% of the repertoires. The TCS score was defined as F50 (clonal expansion) divided by E x V (chaos), with BLOSUM62-based TCRdist calculated between CDR3 peptides within each V-J. Welch's t-statistics and random forest reduced 500 to 550 V-J features to around 14, which were used in a naive Bayes classifier (R e1071). The public reads were run again by TCRdb, first through fastp at Q25 and then through MiXCR, and only productive beta chains were kept. Duplicate CDR3 protein sequences are folded into a single record with the most common DNA and genes. The V and J calls and clone size are TCRdb's, not the authors'. This sample has approximately 570,000 distinct CDR3 sequences in its table, and around 20% of those were observed once. 47% of the sample belongs to the ten largest clones.

This clonotype was obtained from a man aged 35 to 55 with Graves' ophthalmopathy. The source material was blood.

The bases are TGTGCCAGCAGCCAACAGGGGGGAGAACAAGATACGCAGTATTTT. It is translated as CASSQQGGEQDTQYF. The V gene is TRBV4-2 and the J gene is TRBJ2-3; TRBD1 is a weak D gene call, 7 bases matching. Via the germline V gene, CDR1 is LGHNA and CDR2 YNFKEQ. V sheds 2 bases and J sheds 5 bases, leaving 14 bases between their ends. The CDR3 has 15 amino acids, counting the end cysteine and phenylalanine. The read is trimmed to its CDR3 DNA, 45 bases read in frame from base 1.